One T cell receptor (beta chain) is described in this entry. The clone's antigen remains unknown. Nothing much larger sits one base from this clone, and base qualities are not available. Libraries were constructed by the immunoSEQ multiplex PCR assay. This immuneACCESS table, as held by TCRdb, lists in-frame sequences with V and J called but not all clones. Of the missing ones, under half trace to an unresolved V gene in checked studies; the others have no known cause. This sample is represented by under 850,000 clones; roughly 90% of them were singletons. The biggest ten clones account for 0.0095% to 0.013% of the sample. The cysteine opens and the phenylalanine closes a CDR3 of 12 amino acids. CDR3 DNA is the only sequence kept; it has 36 bases, read in frame from the first base. V and J lose 7 bases and 4 bases, and a span of 11 bases separates them. In the germline V gene, CDR1 corresponds to SQVTM and CDR2 to ANQGSEA.

The entry originates in a study of shared T cell receptors in the human thymus (dated by TCRdb to 2020 to 2022). As for the study more broadly: The study investigated the way shared, self-reactive T-cell receptor alpha chains are produced in the human thymus.

The sample was also reused in another study, on human thymus T cells. According to the second study: In Finland, the donors were immunologically healthy infants who were having open corrective cardiac surgery for congenital heart defects. Thymus tissue was obtained as surgical resects removed during corrective cardiac surgery. V and J gene segment usage appeared biased in both thymic and peripheral blood repertoires. The related research reported highly overlapping thymic TCR repertoires among unrelated individuals. The study used eight infant thymus samples plus four related peripheral blood samples to characterize TCR alpha and beta repertoires. The cohort included six male and a couple of female infants, with donor ages spanning 7 to 244 days. Thymocytes were freed from the tissue by mechanical means and kept at -70 degrees C as pellets of roughly 10-32 million cells. Genomic DNA was extracted from frozen cell pellets with a QIAsymphony instrument. Using the immunoSEQ multiplex PCR assay, the TCRB and TCRAD loci were amplified from a standardized quantity of quality-controlled genomic DNA. The V(D)J region was spanned by amplicons of a length sufficient to cover the CDR3 and to identify V and J genes. Amplicon sequencing was performed on an Illumina platform through the commercial immunoSEQ service. Primer bias and sequencing errors were corrected as previously described, and TCRAD and TCRB definitions were based on the IMGT database. Analysis of the repertoires was done with immunoSEQ Analyzer 3.0 and VDJTools and included basic statistics, V/J segment usage, diversity estimates, rarefaction and pairwise overlap. Diversity was estimated using the Chao1, ChaoE, Efron-Thisted, Shannon and inverse Simpson indices, and was also estimated on datasets down-sampled to the size of the smallest sample. Repertoire overlap was assessed by strict matching of CDR3 nucleotide sequence, V gene and J gene, and clustering was done by Jaccard-based multidimensional scaling. On average, thymus samples gave 650,000 to 850,000 unique TCRB clonotypes, whereas blood samples gave 80,000 to 85,000.

Material for sequencing was thymocytes. This TCR was sampled from a boy in the first two years of life with a congenital heart defect. Donor details come from another sample of the same person, matched by shared clones. The chain joins TRBV29-1 to TRBJ2-1; too little of a D gene remains to name it. The CDR3: CSASGQYNEQFF. The nucleotide sequence reads TGCAGCGCGAGTGGGCAGTACAATGAGCAGTTCTTC.